This TCR beta chain was sequenced for a study of identical twins. This clonotype was detected a few times. Its antigen is unknown. Regarding the study as a whole: With beta out-of-frame sequences, excess sharing by twins was weaker. Memory repertoires lacked the insertion deficit that abundant cord blood beta clonotypes showed.

A universal primer site came from template switching; cDNA carried unique molecular identifiers. TCRdb re-called the 5' RACE reads with MiXCR, one entry per CDR3 protein. The sample carries 750,000 to 950,000 distinct CDR3 sequences, over 9% recorded once. Unmatched junction bases numbered 13, after V lost 5 bases and J lost 7 bases. This CDR3 comprises 15 residues. The data were also submitted as part of a second study, on yellow fever vaccine responses in identical twins.

This receptor was taken from a woman under 30 in good health. This chain connects TRBV12-3 or TRBV12-4 to TRBJ2-7; 8 bases align to TRBD2. Sequenced sample: PBMCs. The CDR3 here is CASSKIAGTLREQYF. The CDR3 DNA follows: TGTGCCAGCAGTAAGATAGCGGGAACACTAAGAGAGCAGTACTTC.